The 32 T cell receptor beta chains below were found in one sample sequenced in a study of immune cell composition in non-small cell lung cancer (dated 2017 in TCRdb). Libraries came from the immunoSEQ multiplex PCR assay. TCRdb provides this immuneACCESS table in a form limited to in-frame rearrangements. Some clones are lacking; in checked studies, under half of them reflect an unresolved V gene, and why the rest are absent is not known. For this sample the table gives about 7,800 clones, of which roughly 78% were detected only once. Of the sample, roughly 12% is held by the ten largest clones. Sequenced: lung tumor tissue. These receptors all stem from a human donor with non-small cell lung cancer.

The chain uses TRBV7-3 and TRBJ2-5; 15 positions match TRBD2. Germline values: CDR1 SGHTA, CDR2 FQGTGA. The CDR3 sequence is 16 residues long. Losses at the gene ends were 5 bases for V and 7 bases for J; bases not matched to a gene: 8. CDR3: CASSPQGLAGGATQYF. In DNA form, the CDR3 reads TGTGCCAGCAGCCCTCAAGGACTAGCGGGGGGGGCGACCCAGTACTTC.

The chain links TRBV6-6 to TRBJ1-5; D is unresolved. Germline CDR1 MNHNY, CDR2 SVGAGI (reference sequence). CDR3 length: 13 amino acids. With 0 bases removed from V and 9 bases from J, the gap between germline ends came to 9 bases. CDR3: CASSYSRGPPQHF. CDR3 nucleotide sequence: TGTGCCAGCAGTTACTCGAGAGGCCCGCCCCAGCATTTT.

The chain uses TRBV7-9 and TRBJ2-2; D is unclear. Trimming cost V 3 bases and J 4 bases, with 6 bases left between them. Germline V gene sequence: CDR1 SEHNR, CDR2 FQNEAQ (reference sequence). The CDR3 runs 13 residues. The CDR3 coding sequence is TGTGCCAGCAGCTTTGTTGGCACCGGGGAGCTGTTTTTT. Translated, it gives CASSFVGTGELFF.

This chain joins TRBV11-2 and TRBJ1-6, with 9 bases aligning to TRBD1. CDR3 length: 16 residues. After removal of 7 bases from V and 8 bases from J, the junction contained 12 bases not matched to a gene. The germline V gene encodes CDR1 SGHAT and CDR2 FQNNGV. This CDR3 reads CASTGGTGYSDSPLHF. CDR3 bases: TGTGCCAGCACGGGCGGGACAGGGTATAGTGATTCACCCCTCCACTTT.

This chain connects TRBV21-1 to TRBJ1-5. TRBV21-1 is labeled a pseudogene. This CDR3 has 16 amino acids. The CDR3 sequence: CASNGGVTAPGQPQHF. CDR3 sequence (DNA): TGTGCCAGCAATGGGGGGGTGACAGCCCCCGGGCAGCCCCAGCATTTT.

V is TRBV5-1 and J is TRBJ2-1; possibly TRBD2 for D (5 bases). V dropped 3 bases and J dropped 9 bases, with 10 bases sitting between them. Germline assignment: CDR1 SGHRS and CDR2 YFSETQ. The length of the CDR3 is 12 residues. CDR3 sequence reads: CASSSGKGEQFF. As DNA, the CDR3 is TGCGCCAGCAGCTCGGGGAAGGGTGAGCAGTTCTTC.

The chain uses TRBV18 and TRBJ2-3, with 11 bases fitting TRBD1. V lost 3 bases to trimming and J lost 5 bases; unmatched junction nucleotides: 4. This CDR3 spans 15 amino acids. CDR1 KGHSH and CDR2 LQKENI come from the germline V gene. As DNA, the CDR3 is TGTGCCAGCTCACCGGACAGGGGGCGAATAGATACGCAGTATTTT. Translating gives CASSPDRGRIDTQYF.

The V call is TRBV11-3, the J call TRBJ1-5; D unclear. The germline V gene encodes CDR1 SGHNT and CDR2 YENEEA. The V and J ends lost 2 bases and 4 bases respectively, with 6 bases between them. This CDR3 has 13 residues. Written as DNA, the CDR3 is TGTGCCAGCAGCTTAACGAGGAATCAGCCCCAGCATTTT. This codes for CASSLTRNQPQHF.

This clone was counted a single time. The chain couples TRBV5-5 to TRBJ1-2, with 8 bases that match TRBD1. Germline V gives CDR1 SGHKS, CDR2 YYEKEE (reference sequence). The V gene end was trimmed by 4 bases and the J gene end by 3 bases; junction bases not matched to a gene: 5. The CDR3 spans 14 residues. The CDR3: CASSRGQGDYGYTF. CDR3 bases: TGTGCCAGCAGCCGAGGACAGGGAGACTATGGCTACACCTTC.

This chain joins TRBV14 and TRBJ1-2, with D possibly matching TRBD1 (6 bases). V was shortened by 1 base and J by 3 bases, with 18 bases between the two germline ends. From germline, CDR1 is SGHDN and CDR2 FVKESK. The CDR3 runs to 17 residues. The CDR3 spells CASSQAPKRGLDYGYTF. DNA for the CDR3: TGTGCCAGCAGCCAAGCCCCGAAGCGGGGGCTGGACTATGGCTACACCTTC.

The rearrangement uses TRBV11-2 and TRBJ2-5; D unresolved. Germline V gene sequence: CDR1 SGHAT, CDR2 FQNNGV. The length of the CDR3 is 12 residues. The ends were cut back, 1 base at V and 4 bases at J, with 4 bases in the middle. The CDR3 nucleotides are TGTGCCAGCAGCTTAGTATCAGAGACCCAGTACTTC. Its translation is CASSLVSETQYF.

This clone was counted a few times. V is TRBV9 and J is TRBJ2-5; D perhaps matches TRBD2 (6 bases). Trimming removed 0 bases from V and 3 bases from J, with 12 bases in between. CDR3 size: 15 residues. Germline CDR1 SGDLS, CDR2 YYNGEE. CDR3 nucleotides: TGTGCCAGCAGCGTAGGGGGCCAGCGGGAAGAGACCCAGTACTTC. Amino acids: CASSVGGQREETQYF.

This chain connects TRBV6-6 to TRBJ1-5; 7 positions agree with TRBD1. Germline CDR1 MNHNY, CDR2 SVGAGI (reference sequence). V lost 6 bases and J lost 2; bases outside the gene matches: 4. The CDR3 sequence is 14 residues long. The CDR3 is CASRRTGRNQPQHF. The CDR3 DNA is TGTGCCAGCAGAAGGACAGGCCGCAATCAGCCCCAGCATTTT.

The chain links TRBV6-5 to TRBJ2-7; possible D gene TRBD2, 5 bases. CDR1 is MNHEY, CDR2 SVGAGI, per germline. V was shortened by 6 bases and J by 1 base, with 16 bases between the two germline ends. There are 15 residues in the CDR3. The CDR3 is CASRPSQGGSYEQYF. CDR3 DNA: TGTGCCAGCAGGCCTAGTCAAGGAGGATCCTACGAGCAGTACTTC.

The chain has TRBV7-2 and TRBJ2-1; TRBD1 or TRBD2 may be the D gene (5 bases each). Looked up from germline, CDR1 is SGHTA and CDR2 is FQGNSA. Between the trimmed V and J ends, which lost 1 base and 5 bases, there was a span of 18 bases. The length of the CDR3 is 17 residues. The CDR3 DNA reads TGTGCCAGCAGCTTAGTGACCCGGGCAGGGAGACACAATGAGCAGTTCTTC. It codes for CASSLVTRAGRHNEQFF.

The rearrangement uses TRBV7-8 and TRBJ1-1, with 10 bases matching TRBD1. CDR3 length equals 15 residues. Losses at the gene ends were 5 bases for V and 6 bases for J; bases not matched to a gene: 9. Germline CDR1 reads SGHVS; CDR2 reads FQNEAQ. CDR3 DNA sequence: TGTGCCAGCAGCAACCACCTCGGGACAGGGGCTGAAGCTTTCTTT. Protein: CASSNHLGTGAEAFF.

This chain joins TRBV9 and TRBJ1-2, with TRBD1 identical over 10 bases. V dropped 0 bases and J dropped 8; count of bases not matched to a gene: 13. Germline V gene lookup returns CDR1 SGDLS and CDR2 YYNGEE. This CDR3 has 17 amino acids. DNA for the CDR3: TGTGCCAGCAGCGTAGACCCCCCGGGACAGGGGATTTCGGGCTACACCTTC. It yields the protein CASSVDPPGQGISGYTF. Filled out from reference TRBV9 and TRBJ1-2, the complete variable domain reads DSGVTQTPKHLITATGQRVTLRCSPRSGDLSVYWYQQSLDQGLQFLIQYYNGEERAKGNILERFSAQQFPDLHSELNLSSLELGDSALYFCASSVDPPGQGISGYTFGSGTRLTVV.

The CDR3 spells CASSRSGSSTDTQYF. CDR3 DNA: TGTGCCAGCAGCCGTAGCGGGTCTTCCACAGATACGCAGTATTTT. The chain links TRBV6-5 to TRBJ2-3; 7 bases agree with TRBD2. Germline CDR1 and CDR2: MNHEY and SVGAGI. V trimming: 6 bases; J trimming: 2 bases; junction bases outside the gene matches: 8. This CDR3 contains 15 residues.

This clone has more than one count but fewer than ten. The gene calls are TRBV4-3 and TRBJ2-2; D possibly corresponds to TRBD2 (5 bases). The germline V gene encodes CDR1 LGHNA and CDR2 YSLEER. This CDR3 comprises 16 residues. V shed 4 bases and J shed 7 bases, with 19 bases lying between them. The chain's CDR3 is CASSPRGLPHGGELFF. CDR3 DNA sequence: TGCGCCAGCAGCCCACGAGGGTTACCCCACGGCGGGGAGCTGTTTTTT.

V usage is TRBV11-2 and J usage is TRBJ1-3; a weak D match, TRBD1 (5 bases). The CDR3 covers 15 residues. The germline V gene encodes CDR1 SGHAT and CDR2 FQNNGV. Trimming took off 4 bases at V and 5 bases at J, with 15 bases between the two ends. The CDR3 DNA reads TGTGCCAGCAGCTCCCCGGGACGGGGGAGAAACACCATATATTTT. It yields the protein CASSSPGRGRNTIYF.

This rearrangement joins TRBV5-1 to TRBJ2-1; 8 nucleotides line up with TRBD2. V lost 0 bases and J lost 8; bases outside the gene matches: 7. CDR3 size: 15 residues. The germline V gene encodes CDR1 SGHRS and CDR2 YFSETQ. CDR3 amino acids: CASSLARPGGDEQFF. CDR3 nucleotides: TGCGCCAGCAGCTTGGCCCGTCCGGGGGGGGATGAGCAGTTCTTC.

The V gene is TRBV6-1, the J gene TRBJ1-6; a weak D match, TRBD1 (5 bases). Germline V gene sequence: CDR1 MNHNS, CDR2 SASEGT. With 6 bases removed from V and 10 bases from J, the gap between germline ends came to 10 bases. The CDR3 sequence is 12 residues long. CDR3 nucleotides: TGTGCCAGCAGCCAAGGGGCCTCACCCCTCCACTTT. Its translation is CASSQGASPLHF.

This rearrangement joins TRBV10-3 to TRBJ1-1; D is perhaps TRBD1 (5 bases). Per germline, CDR1 ENHRY and CDR2 SYGVKD. The CDR3 is 15 residues long. Trimming removed 10 bases at V and 0 bases at J, with 18 bases between. The CDR3 nucleotides read TGTGCCACCGGTCGTACGGCGGGGGTGAACACTGAAGCTTTCTTT. Protein product: CATGRTAGVNTEAFF.

The chain joins TRBV7-8 to TRBJ2-7; 7 bases are shared with TRBD1. Germline assignment: CDR1 SGHVS and CDR2 FQNEAQ. The CDR3 loop spans 16 amino acids. The trim removed 0 bases at V and 6 bases at J, leaving 11 bases unmatched. The CDR3 reads CASSLARRQGSGEQYF. CDR3 in DNA: TGTGCCAGCAGCTTAGCGCGCCGACAGGGAAGTGGCGAGCAGTACTTC.

The V and J genes are TRBV7-2 and TRBJ1-4; TRBD1 agrees at 8 bases. The CDR3 has 14 amino acids. Germline values: CDR1 SGHTA, CDR2 FQGNSA. The V gene end was trimmed by 5 bases and the J gene end by 8 bases; junction bases not matched to a gene: 7. The CDR3 here is CASSGQGRKEKLFF. The CDR3 coding sequence is TGTGCCAGCAGCGGACAGGGTAGGAAAGAAAAACTGTTTTTT.

This clone was seen a handful of times. The chain employs TRBV19 and TRBJ2-1; no clear D. The ends were cut back, 5 bases at V and 0 bases at J, with 11 bases in the middle. The CDR3 has 15 amino acids. The germline V gene encodes CDR1 LNHDA and CDR2 SQIVND (reference sequence). This chain's CDR3 is CASSDRPSSYNEQFF. For the CDR3, the DNA is TGTGCCAGTAGTGATCGCCCGAGCTCCTACAATGAGCAGTTCTTC.

A word on this clone: A junction end diverges from the germline sequence, so it may reflect a read error. This chain links TRBV11-2 with TRBJ2-7, with D perhaps matching TRBD1 (7 bases). The CDR3 is made up of 14 amino acids. CDR1 is SGHAT, CDR2 FQNNGV, per germline. CDR3 amino acids: CAGSLGGGNYEQYF. The CDR3 DNA sequence: TGTGCCGGCAGCTTAGGAGGGGGCAACTACGAGCAGTACTTC.

V gene TRBV4-1 combines with J gene TRBJ2-7; D remains unclear. V was pared by 0 bases and J by 1 base, with 10 bases between. The CDR3 consists of 15 residues. Germline V gene sequence: CDR1 MGHRA, CDR2 YSYEKL. The CDR3 nucleotides are TGCGCCAGCAGCCAAGAGACACAGCTTTCCTACGAGCAGTACTTC. It yields the protein CASSQETQLSYEQYF.

In this sample, this clone turned up a few times. The rearrangement joins TRBV29-1 to TRBJ1-2; D perhaps matches TRBD1 (5 bases). The CDR3 covers 13 residues. The V end lost 4 bases, the J end lost 4 bases, and 13 bases lay between the germline ends. Germline CDR1 is SQVTM and CDR2 is ANQGSEA. The CDR3 sequence is CSVGVEDTYGYTF. The CDR3 DNA reads as TGCAGCGTTGGGGTAGAGGACACCTATGGCTACACCTTC.

The chain couples TRBV29-1 to TRBJ1-1, with 7 bases matching TRBD1. Germline V gene data show CDR1 as SQVTM and CDR2 as ANQGSEA. The CDR3 is 12 residues long. V lost 7 bases and J lost 1; bases outside the gene matches: 3. The CDR3 here is CSDGQENTEAFF. Written as DNA, the CDR3 is TGCAGCGATGGACAGGAGAACACTGAAGCTTTCTTT.

In its sample, this clone was seen a few times. The J gene is TRBJ2-3, the V gene TRBV1; the table's TRBD2 call for D was not verified on the DNA. TRBV1 is assigned pseudogene status. This CDR3 contains 16 residues. The CDR3 DNA is TGCACCAGCAGCCAACGACTAGCGGGGGGTCAAGATACGCAGTATTTT. Its translation is CTSSQRLAGGQDTQYF.

The chain uses TRBV29-1 and TRBJ1-1; tentatively, D is TRBD1 (5 bases). Per the germline V gene, CDR1 is SQVTM and CDR2 is ANQGSEA. The CDR3 is 12 amino acids. Trimming pared 6 bases from V and 1 base from J, leaving 9 bases between. CDR3 amino acids: CSVLGPNTEAFF. CDR3 bases: TGCAGCGTACTGGGGCCGAACACTGAAGCTTTCTTT.